What follows are 8 T cell receptor beta chains derived from one specimen sequenced in a study of regulatory T cells in long-lasting Graves disease. Time point given: persistent/refractory GD, antithyroid drugs over 5 years with positive TRAb. PBMC RNA was the source of the TCR library. The authors built TCR beta libraries using iRepertoire HTBI primers and Arm-PCR of CDR3 regions. TCRdb analysed the multiplex PCR reads with MiXCR anew, one entry per CDR3 protein. The data show 300,000 or so distinct CDR3 sequences, around 19% seen once. The starting material was peripheral blood mononuclear cells (PBMCs), obtained when the disease was refractory, from a patient treated with antithyroid drugs. These receptor sequences come from a female donor with Graves disease.

At least ten counts were recorded for this clonotype. This chain's CDR3 is CANTGPSNEKLFF. The CDR3 DNA reads as TGTGCCAACACGGGACCGTCTAATGAAAAACTGTTTTTT. This sequence joins TRBV12-3 or TRBV12-4 and TRBJ1-4, with a possible D match to TRBD1 (5 bases). The ends were cut back, 10 bases at V and 3 bases at J, with 12 bases in the middle. The CDR3 is made up of 13 amino acids.

The rearrangement links TRBV7-2 to TRBJ1-1, with 7 bases matching TRBD1. With V trimmed by 5 bases and J by 1 base, 7 bases remained unmatched. The CDR3 is 15 amino acids. Germline lookup yields CDR1 SGHTA and CDR2 FQGNSA. In DNA, the CDR3 is TGTGCCAGCAGCCTCACCGGGACAGCGAACACTGAAGCTTTCTTT. As protein: CASSLTGTANTEAFF.

A single count supports this clonotype. Given a much more abundant clone one base away, this may be a read error. The V gene is TRBV2, the J gene TRBJ1-2; 8 bases align to TRBD1. This CDR3 contains 10 residues. CDR1 is SNHLY, CDR2 FYNNEI, per germline. Written as DNA, the CDR3 is TGTGCCGCCCAGGGGGCGCGACCGGGCTTC. This translates into CAAQGARPGF.

This clonotype has only a few counts. A read error may produce the germline difference seen at one junction end. The chain links TRBV2 to TRBJ1-1; D is unclear. This CDR3 comprises 13 residues. Germline V gene sequence: CDR1 SNHLY, CDR2 FYNNEI. Here the CDR3 DNA reads TGTACCAGCACCGGTACGATCAACACTGAAGCTTTCTTT. Its translation is CTSTGTINTEAFF.

There are a few counts of this clonotype. J is TRBJ2-5 and V is TRBV4-1; 8 bases align to TRBD1. The trim removed 4 bases at V and 2 bases at J, leaving 6 bases unmatched. The germline V gene has CDR1 MGHRA and CDR2 YSYEKL. This CDR3 region has 15 residues. CDR3 region: CASSLRDRKQETQYF. Written as DNA, the CDR3 is TGCGCCAGCAGCCTCCGGGACAGGAAACAAGAGACCCAGTACTTC.

Of note for this clonotype: This may come from a read error, since a much larger clone is one base off. The CDR3 carries no conserved terminal phenylalanine or tryptophan, so it likely arises from a read error. The DNA for the CDR3 is TGTGCCAGCAGCCAAGGGGGGCAGGGGGCGGTCCCCCAGCATCTT. Protein product: CASSQGGQGAVPQHL. V is TRBV3-1 and J is TRBJ1-5; 8 bases match TRBD1. After removal of 1 base from V and 10 bases from J, the junction contained 9 bases not matched to a gene. Germline V gives CDR1 LGHDT, CDR2 YNNKEL (reference sequence). The CDR3 sequence is 15 residues long.

The V call is TRBV5-4, the J call TRBJ2-7, with TRBD1 as a possible D gene (6 bases). Trimming stripped 4 bases from V and 4 bases from J, with 12 bases between. Germline V lookup: CDR1 SGHNT, CDR2 YYREEE (reference sequence). CDR3 size: 13 residues. The CDR3 nucleotides read TGTGCCAGCAGCGCCCGGACAGATTACGAGCAGTACTTC. This gives the protein CASSARTDYEQYF.

This clonotype was recorded many times. The chain employs TRBV27 and TRBJ2-5, with D tentatively TRBD1 (7 bases). CDR3 size: 17 residues. V dropped 5 bases and J dropped 0 bases, with 19 bases sitting between them. CDR1 MNHEY and CDR2 SMNVEV come from the germline V gene (reference sequence). The CDR3 nucleotides are TGTGCCAGCAGTCCAGAGGCGGGAACAGGGGACCAAGAGACCCAGTACTTC. This translates into CASSPEAGTGDQETQYF.